Following are 32 T cell receptor beta chains from one sample sequenced in a study of T cell changes during pregnancy in multiple sclerosis. Method: immunoSEQ multiplex PCR; TCRdb's copy keeps in-frame clones and lacks some. Of around 66,000 clones listed, roughly 90% are singletons. The sample here was peripheral blood, taken in the first trimester of pregnancy. Source of these receptors: a female donor in good health, enrolled as a control in a pregnancy study.

This chain links TRBV9 with TRBJ2-3; 8 bases fit TRBD2. CDR3 length: 15 residues. CDR1 is SGDLS, CDR2 YYNGEE, per germline. The junction had 9 bases not matched to a gene; V was cut back by 5 bases and J by 4 bases. The CDR3 DNA sequence: TGTGCCAGCAGTAGGAGCGGGAGTGGGTCAGATACGCAGTATTTT. Protein product: CASSRSGSGSDTQYF.

This clone occurred once. The V gene is TRBV2, the J gene TRBJ2-1, with TRBD1 matching over 8 bases. J was trimmed by 7 bases and V by 7 bases; bases with no gene match: 3. CDR1 is SNHLY and CDR2 is FYNNEI in the germline V gene. The CDR3 is 12 residues long. The CDR3: CASNRQGNEQFF. The CDR3 DNA follows: TGTGCCAGCAACCGACAGGGGAATGAGCAGTTCTTC.

The chain carries TRBV11-3 and TRBJ1-1; a weak D match, TRBD1 (5 bases). Germline CDR1 and CDR2: SGHNT and YENEEA. This CDR3 is built from 11 residues. Between the trimmed V and J ends, which lost 6 bases and 6 bases, there was a span of 8 bases. The CDR3: CASRRGSEAFF. The CDR3 DNA follows: TGTGCCAGCAGGCGGGGCTCTGAAGCTTTCTTT.

J is TRBJ2-3 and V is TRBV11-3, with 9 nucleotides matching TRBD2. Trimming removed 4 bases from V and 0 bases from J; junction bases left unmatched: 2. This CDR3 is built from 15 residues. CDR1 and CDR2 (germline): SGHNT, YENEEA. The CDR3 DNA is TGTGCCAGCAGCTATGGGACTAGCAGCACAGATACGCAGTATTTT. Protein: CASSYGTSSTDTQYF.

This chain connects TRBV5-6 to TRBJ1-6; no definite D call. Between the trimmed V and J ends, which lost 4 bases and 7 bases, there was a span of 15 bases. The CDR3 is 15 amino acids. The germline CDR1 and CDR2 sequences are SGHDT and YYEEEE. CDR3 loop: CASSLIREPNSPLHF. In DNA, the CDR3 is TGTGCCAGCAGCCTAATTCGGGAGCCGAATTCACCCCTCCACTTT.

This clone turned up a few times. The CDR3 loop reads CASGLGPGEAFF. In DNA form, the CDR3 reads TGTGCTAGTGGTTTGGGCCCAGGTGAAGCTTTCTTT. This chain links TRBV12-5 with TRBJ1-1; D ambiguous. The length of the CDR3 is 12 residues. V was shortened by 1 base and J by 7 bases, with 7 bases between the two germline ends. Germline values: CDR1 LGHNT, CDR2 FRNRAP.

The chain combines TRBV30 with TRBJ1-4; D is uncertain. Trimming left V 2 bases short and J 0 bases short, with 7 bases between. The CDR3 covers 14 residues. CDR1 GTSNPN and CDR2 SVGIG come from the germline V gene (reference sequence). DNA for the CDR3: TGTGCCTGGAGTATGAGGGCAACTAATGAAAAACTGTTTTTT. Its protein is CAWSMRATNEKLFF. The entire variable domain, with the rest obtained from reference TRBV30 and TRBJ1-4, is as follows: SQTIHQWPATLVQPVGSPLSLECTVEGTSNPNLYWYRQAAGRGLQLLFYSVGIGQISSEVPQNLSASRPQDRQFILSSKKLLLSDSGFYLCAWSMRATNEKLFFGSGTQLSVL.

The chain employs TRBV28 and TRBJ2-5, with 8 bases aligning to TRBD2. The germline CDR1 and CDR2 sequences are MDHEN and SYDVKM. The CDR3 sequence is 15 residues long. With V trimmed by 2 bases and J by 4 bases, 6 bases remained unmatched. CDR3 DNA sequence: TGTGCCAGCAGTTTAGCGGGGGCGGGGGGAGAGACCCAGTACTTC. Encoded protein: CASSLAGAGGETQYF.

This clone was observed a single time. The rearrangement links TRBV27 to TRBJ1-2; weak D call: TRBD1 (5 bases). CDR1 MNHEY and CDR2 SMNVEV come from the germline V gene (reference sequence). Deletions cut 3 bases from V and 8 bases from J, with 13 bases between. The CDR3 extends over 13 amino acids. This CDR3 reads CASSFGRAGGYTF. CDR3 bases: TGTGCCAGCAGTTTCGGCAGGGCGGGGGGCTACACCTTC.

The chain combines TRBV9 with TRBJ2-5, with D possibly being TRBD2 (6 bases). The CDR3 spans 14 residues. The V and J ends lost 0 bases and 2 bases respectively, with 8 bases between them. Germline V gene sequence: CDR1 SGDLS, CDR2 YYNGEE. The DNA for the CDR3 is TGTGCCAGCAGCGTAGGGGCGGGGCAAGAGACCCAGTACTTC. It is translated as CASSVGAGQETQYF.

The chain couples TRBV19 to TRBJ2-5; 11 bases align to TRBD1. Germline loops: CDR1 LNHDA, CDR2 SQIVND (reference sequence). The CDR3 consists of 15 residues. Trimming took 2 bases from V and 3 from J; bases not matched to a gene: 2. CDR3 DNA: TGTGCCAGTAGTATACGGACAGGGGGCGAAGAGACCCAGTACTTC. Its protein is CASSIRTGGEETQYF.

The chain carries TRBV6-1 and TRBJ2-1; D uncertain. Trimming took 3 bases from V and 5 from J, leaving 11 bases between them. The CDR3 totals 14 residues. CDR1 is MNHNS and CDR2 is SASEGT in the germline V gene. In DNA, the CDR3 is TGTGCCAGCAGTGAGTTAGTTTCTGACAATGAGCAGTTCTTC. Translated, it gives CASSELVSDNEQFF.

V usage is TRBV9 and J usage is TRBJ2-5; D might be TRBD1 (6 bases). CDR3 length: 15 residues. V gave up 0 bases and J gave up 2 bases, with 11 bases separating them. Germline V lookup: CDR1 SGDLS, CDR2 YYNGEE. CDR3 sequence: CASSVGGGLQETQYF. DNA of the CDR3: TGTGCCAGCAGCGTAGGAGGGGGTCTTCAAGAGACCCAGTACTTC.

The sample holds a few counts of this clone. This chain uses TRBV10-3 with TRBJ1-2, with a weak D call TRBD1 (6 bases). Trimming removed 4 bases from V and 0 bases from J, with 12 bases in between. The CDR3 covers 15 residues. Per germline, CDR1 ENHRY and CDR2 SYGVKD. CDR3 loop: CAISATGTTNYGYTF. DNA of the CDR3: TGTGCCATCAGTGCCACCGGGACAACTAACTATGGCTACACCTTC.

The gene calls are TRBV25-1 and TRBJ1-4; D is uncertain. V lost 8 bases to trimming and J lost 5 bases, with 6 bases between them. The V gene's germline CDR1 is MGHDK and CDR2 SYGVNS. This CDR3 has 11 amino acids. The CDR3 region is CASGGNEKLFF. CDR3 nucleotide sequence: TGTGCCAGCGGCGGAAATGAAAAACTGTTTTTT.

This sequence joins TRBV4-3 and TRBJ1-5; D remains unclear. The V gene's germline CDR1 is LGHNA and CDR2 YSLEER. The CDR3 length is 16 residues. Trimming cost V 0 bases and J 5 bases, with 14 bases left between them. CDR3 residues: CASSQDGRGNDQPQHF. DNA of the CDR3: TGCGCCAGCAGCCAAGATGGGAGAGGGAATGATCAGCCCCAGCATTTT.

V gene TRBV27 combines with J gene TRBJ2-7, with D possibly being TRBD2 (5 bases). V was trimmed by 6 bases and J by 7 bases, leaving 25 bases between them. Germline CDR1 is MNHEY and CDR2 is SMNVEV (reference sequence). This CDR3 contains 16 residues. The DNA for the CDR3 is TGTGCCAGCAGCTCCCTCGAGTGGGAGCCCCGAATAGAGCAGTACTTC. It translates to CASSSLEWEPRIEQYF.

The V gene is TRBV6-1, the J gene TRBJ2-7; 10 nucleotides line up with TRBD1. After removal of 8 bases from V and 3 bases from J, the junction contained 1 base not matched to a gene. CDR3 length: 12 amino acids. Germline-derived CDR1 and CDR2 are MNHNS and SASEGT. The CDR3 region has the DNA TGTGCCAGCGGGACAGGGGACTACGAGCAGTACTTC. Translation: CASGTGDYEQYF.

This clone was detected only once. The chain employs TRBV10-3 and TRBJ2-7; 8 bases align to TRBD1. The trim removed 3 bases at V and 4 bases at J, leaving 8 bases unmatched. The CDR3 has 15 amino acids. The germline V gene has CDR1 ENHRY and CDR2 SYGVKD. CDR3 sequence: CAISDPGQGQYEQYF. The CDR3 DNA is TGTGCCATCAGTGACCCAGGACAGGGACAGTACGAGCAGTACTTC.

This clone was counted a single time. The chain employs TRBV5-4 and TRBJ1-2, with 7 positions matching TRBD1. The CDR3 is made up of 14 amino acids. Germline CDR1 reads SGHNT; CDR2 reads YYREEE (reference sequence). Trimming took 0 bases from V and 8 from J; bases not matched to a gene: 7. This CDR3 is CASSLDRGRNGYTF. CDR3 DNA sequence: TGTGCCAGCAGCTTGGACAGGGGTAGGAACGGCTACACCTTC.

The chain carries TRBV11-3 and TRBJ2-1; 11 bases align to TRBD2. Germline V gives CDR1 SGHNT, CDR2 YENEEA. The CDR3 loop spans 15 amino acids. The V segment lost 1 base and the J segment 12 bases; nucleotides outside the gene matches: 8. The CDR3 DNA follows: TGTGCCAGCAGCTTAGGGGGAACTAGCGGGAGCGGGCAGTTCTTC. It specifies CASSLGGTSGSGQFF.

The chain recombines TRBV9 with TRBJ1-4; the D gene is possibly TRBD1 (5 bases). V dropped 0 bases and J dropped 8 bases, with 8 bases sitting between them. There are 13 residues in the CDR3. CDR1 is SGDLS, CDR2 YYNGEE, per germline. DNA for the CDR3: TGTGCCAGCAGCGTAGGGGGGGTCGAAAAACTGTTTTTT. This gives the protein CASSVGGVEKLFF.

V gene TRBV28 combines with J gene TRBJ2-7; a weak D match, TRBD2 (7 bases). The CDR3 consists of 15 residues. V was clipped by 8 bases and J by 5 bases, with 22 bases between them. Germline V gene sequence: CDR1 MDHEN, CDR2 SYDVKM. CDR3 nucleotide sequence: TGTGCCAGCGTGGGGGGGGCGATCATGGTCCACGAGCAGTACTTC. It translates to CASVGGAIMVHEQYF.

In nucleotides, the CDR3 is TGCGCCAGCAGCCGGGGGTCTGGCGAGCAGTACTTC. It codes for CASSRGSGEQYF. The chain employs TRBV5-1 and TRBJ2-7; TRBD2 is a possible D gene (6 bases). Trimming stripped 4 bases from V and 6 bases from J, with 11 bases between. The V gene's germline CDR1 is SGHRS and CDR2 YFSETQ. The CDR3 loop spans 12 amino acids.

This rearrangement joins TRBV7-3 to TRBJ1-2; D is uncertain. The CDR3 loop spans 14 amino acids. Germline V gene lookup returns CDR1 SGHTA and CDR2 FQGTGA. V was shortened by 4 bases and J by 4 bases, with 13 bases between the two germline ends. The CDR3 DNA reads TGTGCCAGCAGCTCGGCGGGGTCCGGCTATGGCTACACCTTC. Translated, it gives CASSSAGSGYGYTF.

This clone came up once. The chain combines TRBV2 with TRBJ2-2; 7 bases are shared with TRBD1. The CDR3 has 14 residues. J was trimmed by 5 bases and V by 10 bases; bases with no gene match: 10. Germline CDR1 and CDR2: SNHLY and FYNNEI. The CDR3 protein is CATLRDSKTGELFF. CDR3 in DNA: TGTGCCACCCTCCGGGACAGTAAGACCGGGGAGCTGTTTTTT.

The chain combines TRBV29-1 with TRBJ1-2; D ambiguous. CDR3 length: 14 amino acids. Germline V gives CDR1 SQVTM, CDR2 ANQGSEA. Trimming shortened V by 7 bases and J by 8 bases, and 23 bases separated the two germline ends. DNA of the CDR3: TGCAGCGCTCCCCACGGGGTCAGTAAAGAAGGCTACACCTTC. This translates into CSAPHGVSKEGYTF.

This chain uses TRBV7-8 with TRBJ1-1; 7 bases are a match to TRBD1. The CDR3 spans 15 residues. Germline CDR1 and CDR2: SGHVS and FQNEAQ. The V and J ends lost 5 bases and 2 bases, in that order; junction bases with no gene match: 8. This CDR3 is CASSIGQALNTEAFF. The CDR3 coding sequence is TGTGCCAGCAGCATCGGACAGGCCCTTAACACTGAAGCTTTCTTT. The whole variable domain, remainder taken from reference TRBV7-8 and TRBJ1-1, is GAGVSQSPRYKVAKRGQDVALRCDPISGHVSLFWYQQALGQGPEFLTYFQNEAQLDKSGLPSDRFFAERPEGSVSTLKIQRTQQEDSAVYLCASSIGQALNTEAFFGQGTRLTVV.

V usage is TRBV2 and J usage is TRBJ2-3; weak D call: TRBD2 (8 bases). V lost 6 bases to trimming and J lost 11 bases, with 18 bases between them. Germline values: CDR1 SNHLY, CDR2 FYNNEI. The CDR3 sequence is 13 residues long. CDR3 bases: TGTGCCAGCAGACCCCCGGGAGGGGGCGGGCAGTATTTT. Residues: CASRPPGGGGQYF.

V and J are TRBV19 and TRBJ2-7; 13 bases are a match to TRBD2. The V segment lost 1 base and the J segment 3 bases; nucleotides outside the gene matches: 0. The CDR3 extends over 15 amino acids. Germline CDR1 reads LNHDA; CDR2 reads SQIVND (reference sequence). DNA of the CDR3: TGTGCCAGTAGTATAGGACTAGCGGGGGGCTACGAGCAGTACTTC. It encodes CASSIGLAGGYEQYF.

The chain has TRBV5-5 and TRBJ2-5, with 14 positions matching TRBD2. V dropped 0 bases and J dropped 5; count of bases not matched to a gene: 9. The CDR3 has 18 residues. The V gene's germline CDR1 is SGHKS and CDR2 YYEKEE (reference sequence). This CDR3 reads CASSLDRLAGGPGETQYF. The CDR3 nucleotides are TGTGCCAGCAGCTTGGATCGACTAGCGGGAGGGCCGGGCGAGACCCAGTACTTC.

The chain employs TRBV27 and TRBJ1-6, with TRBD1 matching over 8 bases. There are 14 residues in the CDR3. Trimming at V came to 6 bases and at J to 10 bases, leaving 8 bases not matched to a gene. The germline CDR1 and CDR2 sequences are MNHEY and SMNVEV (reference sequence). CDR3 sequence: CASRPTGAGSPLHF. In DNA form, the CDR3 reads TGTGCCAGCAGGCCGACAGGGGCGGGGTCACCCCTCCACTTT.